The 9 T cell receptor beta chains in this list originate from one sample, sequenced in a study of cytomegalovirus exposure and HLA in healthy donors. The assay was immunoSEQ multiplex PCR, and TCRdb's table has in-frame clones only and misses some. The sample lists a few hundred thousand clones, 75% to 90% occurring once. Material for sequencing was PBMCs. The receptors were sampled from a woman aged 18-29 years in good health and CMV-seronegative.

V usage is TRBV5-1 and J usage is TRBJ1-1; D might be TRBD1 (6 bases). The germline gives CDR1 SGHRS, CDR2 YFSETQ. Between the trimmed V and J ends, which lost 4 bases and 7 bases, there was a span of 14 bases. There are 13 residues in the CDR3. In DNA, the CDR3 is TGCGCCAGCAGCGCAGACAGGTTCGGTGAAGCTTTCTTT. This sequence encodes CASSADRFGEAFF.

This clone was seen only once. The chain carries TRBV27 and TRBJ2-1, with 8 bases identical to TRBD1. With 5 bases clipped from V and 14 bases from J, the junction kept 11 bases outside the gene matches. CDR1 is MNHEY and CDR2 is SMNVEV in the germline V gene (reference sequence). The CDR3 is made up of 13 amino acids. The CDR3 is CASSGSDRVWEFF. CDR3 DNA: TGTGCCAGCAGTGGGTCGGACAGGGTTTGGGAGTTCTTC.

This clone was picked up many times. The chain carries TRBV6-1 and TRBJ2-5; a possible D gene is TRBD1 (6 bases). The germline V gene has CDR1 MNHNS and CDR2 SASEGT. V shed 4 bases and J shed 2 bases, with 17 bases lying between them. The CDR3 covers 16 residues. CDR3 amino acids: CASSGGQGTLQETQYF. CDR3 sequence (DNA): TGTGCCAGCAGTGGGGGGCAGGGCACCTTACAAGAGACCCAGTACTTC.

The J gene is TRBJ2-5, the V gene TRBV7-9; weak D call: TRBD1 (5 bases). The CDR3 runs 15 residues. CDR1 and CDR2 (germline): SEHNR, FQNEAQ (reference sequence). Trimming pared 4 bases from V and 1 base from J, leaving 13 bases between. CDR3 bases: TGTGCCAGCAGCTGGCCAGGGCCCCCCCAAGAGACCCAGTACTTC. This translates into CASSWPGPPQETQYF.

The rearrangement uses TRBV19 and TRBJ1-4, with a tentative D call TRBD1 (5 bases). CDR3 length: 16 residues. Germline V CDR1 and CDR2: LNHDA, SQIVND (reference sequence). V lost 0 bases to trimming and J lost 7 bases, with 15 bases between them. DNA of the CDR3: TGTGCCAGTAGTATAGATTCCCCGGGGAGGGGTGAAAAACTGTTTTTT. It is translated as CASSIDSPGRGEKLFF.

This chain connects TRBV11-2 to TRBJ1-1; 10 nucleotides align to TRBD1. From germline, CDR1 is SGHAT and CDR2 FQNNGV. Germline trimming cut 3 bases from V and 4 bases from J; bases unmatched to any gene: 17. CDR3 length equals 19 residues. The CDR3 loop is CASSFIPGTGDLRGTEAFF. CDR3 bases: TGTGCCAGCAGCTTTATCCCCGGGACAGGGGATCTCAGAGGCACTGAAGCTTTCTTT.

In DNA, the CDR3 is TGCGCCAGCAGCTTAAGGGAGGTGAACACTGAAGCTTTCTTT. As protein: CASSLREVNTEAFF. The chain joins TRBV5-1 to TRBJ1-1; no firm D call. The V gene lost 2 bases and the J gene lost 0 bases, with 8 bases spanning the gap. The CDR3 is 14 amino acids. Germline CDR1 SGHRS, CDR2 YFSETQ.

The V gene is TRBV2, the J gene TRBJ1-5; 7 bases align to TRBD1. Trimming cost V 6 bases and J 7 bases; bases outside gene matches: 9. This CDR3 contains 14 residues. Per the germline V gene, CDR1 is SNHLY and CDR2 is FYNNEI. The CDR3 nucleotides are TGTGCCAGCAGCCAGACAGGGTTTAACCAGCCCCAGCATTTT. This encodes CASSQTGFNQPQHF.

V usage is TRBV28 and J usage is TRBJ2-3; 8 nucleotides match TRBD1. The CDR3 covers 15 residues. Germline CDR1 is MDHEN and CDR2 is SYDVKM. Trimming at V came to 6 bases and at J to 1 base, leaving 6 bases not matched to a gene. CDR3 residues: CASRRQGPGTDTQYF. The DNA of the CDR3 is TGTGCCAGCAGACGACAGGGGCCAGGCACAGATACGCAGTATTTT.